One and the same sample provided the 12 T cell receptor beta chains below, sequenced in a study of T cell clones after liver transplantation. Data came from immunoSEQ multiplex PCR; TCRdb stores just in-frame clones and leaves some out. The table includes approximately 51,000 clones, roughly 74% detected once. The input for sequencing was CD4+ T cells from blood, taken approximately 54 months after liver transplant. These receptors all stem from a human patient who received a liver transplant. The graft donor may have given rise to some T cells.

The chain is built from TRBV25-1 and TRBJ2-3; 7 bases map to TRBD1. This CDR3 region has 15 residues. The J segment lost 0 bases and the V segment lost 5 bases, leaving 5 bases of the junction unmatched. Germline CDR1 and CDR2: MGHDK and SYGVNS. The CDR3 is CASSPRTGSTDTQYF. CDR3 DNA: TGTGCCAGCAGTCCCCGGACAGGAAGCACAGATACGCAGTATTTT.

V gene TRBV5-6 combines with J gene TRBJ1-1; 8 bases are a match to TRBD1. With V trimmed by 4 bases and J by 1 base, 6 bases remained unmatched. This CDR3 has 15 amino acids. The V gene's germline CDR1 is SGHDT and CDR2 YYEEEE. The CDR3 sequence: CASSKPQGGNTEAFF. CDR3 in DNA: TGTGCCAGCAGCAAACCACAGGGGGGGAACACTGAAGCTTTCTTT.

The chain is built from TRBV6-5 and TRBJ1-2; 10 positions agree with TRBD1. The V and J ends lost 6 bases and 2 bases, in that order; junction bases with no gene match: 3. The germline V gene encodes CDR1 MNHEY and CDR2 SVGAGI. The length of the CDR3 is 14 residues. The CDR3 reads CASSRGQGNYGYTF. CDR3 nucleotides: TGTGCCAGCAGCCGGGGACAGGGGAACTATGGCTACACCTTC.

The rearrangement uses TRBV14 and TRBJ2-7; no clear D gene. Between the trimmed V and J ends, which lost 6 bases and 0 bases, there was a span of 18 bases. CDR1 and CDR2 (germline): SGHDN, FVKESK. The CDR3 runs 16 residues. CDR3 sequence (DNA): TGTGCCAGCAGGCCCTCCTTAGGTGGGGTCTCCTACGAGCAGTACTTC. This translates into CASRPSLGGVSYEQYF.

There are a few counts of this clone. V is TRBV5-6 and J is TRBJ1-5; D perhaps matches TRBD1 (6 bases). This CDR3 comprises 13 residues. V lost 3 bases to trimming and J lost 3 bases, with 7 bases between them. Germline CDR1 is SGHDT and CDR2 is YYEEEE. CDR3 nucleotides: TGTGCCAGCAGCTCAGGGGTCAATCAGCCCCAGCATTTT. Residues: CASSSGVNQPQHF.

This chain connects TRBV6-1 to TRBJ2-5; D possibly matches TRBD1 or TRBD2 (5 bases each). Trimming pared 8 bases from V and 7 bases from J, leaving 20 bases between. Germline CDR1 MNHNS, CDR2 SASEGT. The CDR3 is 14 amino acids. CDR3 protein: CASAERASRGTQYF. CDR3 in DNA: TGTGCCAGCGCCGAGAGGGCTTCGAGGGGGACCCAGTACTTC.

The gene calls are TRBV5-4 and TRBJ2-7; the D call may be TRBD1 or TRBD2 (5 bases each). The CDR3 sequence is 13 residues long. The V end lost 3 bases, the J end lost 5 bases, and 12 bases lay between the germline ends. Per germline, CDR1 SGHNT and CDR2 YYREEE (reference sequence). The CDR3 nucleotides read TGTGCCAGCAGCTCCGGGGCCCAAGACGAGCAGTACTTC. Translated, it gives CASSSGAQDEQYF.

The CDR3 DNA sequence: TGTGCCAGCAGCGATGACAGGGCTGGGGCCAACGTCCTGACTTTC. Amino acids: CASSDDRAGANVLTF. The chain couples TRBV7-3 to TRBJ2-6; 7 bases map to TRBD1. Germline V gives CDR1 SGHTA, CDR2 FQGTGA. The CDR3 covers 15 residues. J lost 2 bases, V lost 5 bases, and 3 bases had no gene match.

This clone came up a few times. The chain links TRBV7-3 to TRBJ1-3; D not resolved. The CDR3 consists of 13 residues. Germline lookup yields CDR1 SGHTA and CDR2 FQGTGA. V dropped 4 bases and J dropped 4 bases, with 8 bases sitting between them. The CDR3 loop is CASSSDVGNTIYF. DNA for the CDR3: TGTGCCAGCAGCTCGGACGTAGGAAACACCATATATTTT.

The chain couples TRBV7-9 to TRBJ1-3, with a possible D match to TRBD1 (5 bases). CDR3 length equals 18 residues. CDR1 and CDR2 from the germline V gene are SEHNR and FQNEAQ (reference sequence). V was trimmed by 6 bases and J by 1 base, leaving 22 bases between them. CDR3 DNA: TGTGCCAGCAGAACCCTTCCGGGACTCAGAATTTCTGGAAACACCATATATTTT. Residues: CASRTLPGLRISGNTIYF. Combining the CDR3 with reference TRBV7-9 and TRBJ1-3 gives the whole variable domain DTGVSQNPRHKITKRGQNVTFRCDPISEHNRLYWYRQTLGQGPEFLTYFQNEAQLEKSRLLSDRFSAERPKGSFSTLEIQRTEQGDSAMYLCASRTLPGLRISGNTIYFGEGSWLTVV.

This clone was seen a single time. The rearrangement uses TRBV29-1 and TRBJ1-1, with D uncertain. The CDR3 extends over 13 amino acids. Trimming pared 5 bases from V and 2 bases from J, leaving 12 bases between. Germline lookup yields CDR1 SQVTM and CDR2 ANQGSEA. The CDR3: CSVSSAVNTEAFF. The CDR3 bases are TGCAGCGTTAGTTCCGCCGTTAACACTGAAGCTTTCTTT.

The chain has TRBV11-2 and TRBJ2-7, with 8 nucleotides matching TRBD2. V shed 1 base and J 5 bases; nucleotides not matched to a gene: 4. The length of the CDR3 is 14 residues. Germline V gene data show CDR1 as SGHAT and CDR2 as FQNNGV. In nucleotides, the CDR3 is TGTGCCAGCAGCTTAGTGGGACTAGAACACGAGCAGTACTTC. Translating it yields CASSLVGLEHEQYF. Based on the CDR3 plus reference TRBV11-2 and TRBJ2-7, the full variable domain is EAGVAQSPRYKIIEKRQSVAFWCNPISGHATLYWYQQILGQGPKLLIQFQNNGVVDDSQLPKDRFSAERLKGVDSTLKIQPAKLEDSAVYLCASSLVGLEHEQYFGPGTRLTVT.